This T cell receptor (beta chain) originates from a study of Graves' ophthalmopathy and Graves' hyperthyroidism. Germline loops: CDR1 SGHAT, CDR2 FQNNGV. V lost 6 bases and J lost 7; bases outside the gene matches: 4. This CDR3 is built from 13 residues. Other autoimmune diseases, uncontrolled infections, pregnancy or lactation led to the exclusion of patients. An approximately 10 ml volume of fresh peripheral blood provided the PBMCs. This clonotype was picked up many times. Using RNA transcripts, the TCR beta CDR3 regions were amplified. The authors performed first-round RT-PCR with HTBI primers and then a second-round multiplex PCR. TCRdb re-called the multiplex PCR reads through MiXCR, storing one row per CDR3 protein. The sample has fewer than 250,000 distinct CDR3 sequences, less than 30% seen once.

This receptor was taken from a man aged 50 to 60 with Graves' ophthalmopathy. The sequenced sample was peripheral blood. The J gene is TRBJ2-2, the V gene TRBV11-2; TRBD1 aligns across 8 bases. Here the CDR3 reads CASRQGGVGELFF. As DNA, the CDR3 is TGTGCCAGCAGACAGGGGGGCGTCGGGGAGCTGTTTTTT.